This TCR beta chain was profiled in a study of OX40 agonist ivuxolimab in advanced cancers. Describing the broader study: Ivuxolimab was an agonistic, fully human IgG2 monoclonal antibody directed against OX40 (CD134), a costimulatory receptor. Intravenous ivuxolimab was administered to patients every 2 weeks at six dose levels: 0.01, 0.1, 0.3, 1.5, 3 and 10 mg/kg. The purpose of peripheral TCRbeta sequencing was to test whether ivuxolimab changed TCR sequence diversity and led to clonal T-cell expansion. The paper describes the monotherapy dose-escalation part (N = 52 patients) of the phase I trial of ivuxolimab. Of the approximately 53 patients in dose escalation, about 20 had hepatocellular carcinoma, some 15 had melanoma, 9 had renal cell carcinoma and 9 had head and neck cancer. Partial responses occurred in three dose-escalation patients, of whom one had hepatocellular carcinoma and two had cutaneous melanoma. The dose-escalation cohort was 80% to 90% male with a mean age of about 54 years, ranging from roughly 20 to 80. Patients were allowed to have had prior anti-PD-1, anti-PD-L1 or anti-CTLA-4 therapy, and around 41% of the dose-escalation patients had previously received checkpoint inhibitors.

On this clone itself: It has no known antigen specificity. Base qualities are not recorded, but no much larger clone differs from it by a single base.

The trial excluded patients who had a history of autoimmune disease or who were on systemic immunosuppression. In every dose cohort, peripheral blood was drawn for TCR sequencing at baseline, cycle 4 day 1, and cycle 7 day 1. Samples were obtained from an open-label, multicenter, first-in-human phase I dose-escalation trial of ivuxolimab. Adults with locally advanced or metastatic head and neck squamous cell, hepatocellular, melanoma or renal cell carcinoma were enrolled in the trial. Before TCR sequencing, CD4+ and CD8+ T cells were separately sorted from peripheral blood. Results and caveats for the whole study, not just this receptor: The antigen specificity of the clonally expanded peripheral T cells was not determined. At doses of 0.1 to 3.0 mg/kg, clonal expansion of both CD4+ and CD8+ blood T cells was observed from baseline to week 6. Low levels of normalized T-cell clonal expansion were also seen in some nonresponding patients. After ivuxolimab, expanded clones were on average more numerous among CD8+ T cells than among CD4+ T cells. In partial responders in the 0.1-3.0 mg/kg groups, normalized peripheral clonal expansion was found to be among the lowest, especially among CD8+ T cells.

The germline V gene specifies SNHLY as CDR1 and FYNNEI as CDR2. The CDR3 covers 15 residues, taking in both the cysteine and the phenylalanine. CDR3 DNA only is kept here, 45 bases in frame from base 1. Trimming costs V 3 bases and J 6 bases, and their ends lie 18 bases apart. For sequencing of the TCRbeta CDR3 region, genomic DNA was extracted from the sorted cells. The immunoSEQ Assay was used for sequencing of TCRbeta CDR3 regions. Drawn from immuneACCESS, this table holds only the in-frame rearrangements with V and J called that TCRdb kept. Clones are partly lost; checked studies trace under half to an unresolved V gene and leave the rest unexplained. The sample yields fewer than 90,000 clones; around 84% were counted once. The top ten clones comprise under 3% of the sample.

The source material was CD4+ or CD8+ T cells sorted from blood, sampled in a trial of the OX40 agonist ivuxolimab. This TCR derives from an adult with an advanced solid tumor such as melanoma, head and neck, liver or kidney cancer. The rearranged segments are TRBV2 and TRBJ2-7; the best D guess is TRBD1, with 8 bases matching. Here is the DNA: TGTGCCAGCAGTGAGGGACAGGCGGGGGCTCTCGAGCAGTACTTC. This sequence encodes CASSEGQAGALEQYF.